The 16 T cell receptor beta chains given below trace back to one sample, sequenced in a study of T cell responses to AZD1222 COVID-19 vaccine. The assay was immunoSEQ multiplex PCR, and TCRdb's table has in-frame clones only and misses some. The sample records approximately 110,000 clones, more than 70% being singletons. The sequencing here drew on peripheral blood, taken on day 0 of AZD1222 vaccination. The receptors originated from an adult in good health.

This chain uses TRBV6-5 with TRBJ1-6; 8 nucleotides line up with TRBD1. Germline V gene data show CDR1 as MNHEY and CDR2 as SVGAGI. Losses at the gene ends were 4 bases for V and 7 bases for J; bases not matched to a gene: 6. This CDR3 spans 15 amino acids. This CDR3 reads CASSFGQGTNSPLHF. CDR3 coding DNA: TGTGCCAGCAGTTTCGGACAGGGAACCAATTCACCCCTCCACTTT.

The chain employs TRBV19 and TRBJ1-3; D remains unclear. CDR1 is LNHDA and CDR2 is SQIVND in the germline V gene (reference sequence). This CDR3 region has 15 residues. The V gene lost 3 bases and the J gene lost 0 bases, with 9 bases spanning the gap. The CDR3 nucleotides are TGTGCCAGTAGTATTCAGTCCGTCTCTGGAAACACCATATATTTT. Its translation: CASSIQSVSGNTIYF.

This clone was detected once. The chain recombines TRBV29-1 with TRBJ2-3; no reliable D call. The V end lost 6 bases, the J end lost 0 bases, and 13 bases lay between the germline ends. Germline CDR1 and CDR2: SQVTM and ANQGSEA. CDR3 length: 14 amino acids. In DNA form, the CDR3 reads TGCAGCGTCTCGCGTGGAGAAAGCACAGATACGCAGTATTTT. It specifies CSVSRGESTDTQYF.

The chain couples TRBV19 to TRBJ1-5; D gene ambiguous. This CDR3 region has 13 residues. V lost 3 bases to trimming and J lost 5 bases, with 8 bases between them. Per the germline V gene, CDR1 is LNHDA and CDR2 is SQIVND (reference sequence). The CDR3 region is CASSIQQYQPQHF. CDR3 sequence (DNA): TGTGCCAGTAGTATTCAACAGTATCAGCCCCAGCATTTT.

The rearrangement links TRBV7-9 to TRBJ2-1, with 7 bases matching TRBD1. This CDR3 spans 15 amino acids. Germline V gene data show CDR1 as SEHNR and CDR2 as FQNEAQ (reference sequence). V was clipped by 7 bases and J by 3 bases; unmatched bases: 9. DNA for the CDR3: TGTGCCAGCAACGACCCGGGACAGAGCTACAATGAGCAGTTCTTC. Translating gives CASNDPGQSYNEQFF.

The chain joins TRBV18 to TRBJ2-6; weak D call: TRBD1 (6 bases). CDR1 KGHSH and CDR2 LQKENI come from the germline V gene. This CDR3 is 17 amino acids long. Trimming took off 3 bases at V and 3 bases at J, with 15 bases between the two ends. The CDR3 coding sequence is TGTGCCAGCTCACCGCGACCTCAGGGGTATGGGGCCAACGTCCTGACTTTC. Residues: CASSPRPQGYGANVLTF. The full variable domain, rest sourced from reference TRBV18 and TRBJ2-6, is NAGVMQNPRHLVRRRGQEARLRCSPMKGHSHVYWYRQLPEEGLKFMVYLQKENIIDESGMPKERFSAEFPKEGPSILRIQQVVRGDSAAYFCASSPRPQGYGANVLTFGAGSRLTVL.

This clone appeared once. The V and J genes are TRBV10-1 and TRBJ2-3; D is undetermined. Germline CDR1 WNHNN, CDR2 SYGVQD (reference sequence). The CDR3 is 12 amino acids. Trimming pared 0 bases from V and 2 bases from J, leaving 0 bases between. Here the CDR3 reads CASSESTDTQYF. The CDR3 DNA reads TGCGCCAGCAGTGAGTCCACAGATACGCAGTATTTT.

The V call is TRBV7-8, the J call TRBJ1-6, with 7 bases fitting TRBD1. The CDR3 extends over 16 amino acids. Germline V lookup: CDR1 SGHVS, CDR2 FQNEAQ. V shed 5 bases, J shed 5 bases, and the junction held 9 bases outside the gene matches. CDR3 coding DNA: TGTGCCAGCAGCACTAGGACAGGAACCAATAATTCACCCCTCCACTTT. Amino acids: CASSTRTGTNNSPLHF.

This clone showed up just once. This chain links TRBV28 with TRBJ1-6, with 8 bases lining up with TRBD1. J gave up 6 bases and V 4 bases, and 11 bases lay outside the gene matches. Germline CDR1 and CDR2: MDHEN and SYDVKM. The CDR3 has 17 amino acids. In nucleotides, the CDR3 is TGTGCCAGCAGTTCAACGAGCACTCAGGGGGCTAATTCACCCCTCCACTTT. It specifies CASSSTSTQGANSPLHF. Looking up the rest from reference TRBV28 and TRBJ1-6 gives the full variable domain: DVKVTQSSRYLVKRTGEKVFLECVQDMDHENMFWYRQDPGLGLRLIYFSYDVKMKEKGDIPEGYSVSREKKERFSLILESASTNQTSMYLCASSSTSTQGANSPLHFGNGTRLTVT.

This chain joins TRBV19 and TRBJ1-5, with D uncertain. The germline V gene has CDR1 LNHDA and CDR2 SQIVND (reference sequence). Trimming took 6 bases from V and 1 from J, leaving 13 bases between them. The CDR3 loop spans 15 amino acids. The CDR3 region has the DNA TGTGCCAGTAGGGAGACCCCGATAAGCAATCAGCCCCAGCATTTT. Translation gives CASRETPISNQPQHF.

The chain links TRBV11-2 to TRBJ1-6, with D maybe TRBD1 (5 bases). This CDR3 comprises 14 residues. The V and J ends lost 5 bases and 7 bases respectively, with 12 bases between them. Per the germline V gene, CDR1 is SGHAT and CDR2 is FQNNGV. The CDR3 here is CASSPRVANSPLHF. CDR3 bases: TGTGCCAGCAGCCCCAGGGTTGCAAATTCACCCCTCCACTTT.

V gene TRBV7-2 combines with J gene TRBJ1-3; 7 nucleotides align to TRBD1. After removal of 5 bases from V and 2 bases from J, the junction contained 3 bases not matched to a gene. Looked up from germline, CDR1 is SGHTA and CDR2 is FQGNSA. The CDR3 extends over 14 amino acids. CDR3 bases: TGTGCCAGCAGCCCACAGGGGACTGGAAACACCATATATTTT. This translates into CASSPQGTGNTIYF.

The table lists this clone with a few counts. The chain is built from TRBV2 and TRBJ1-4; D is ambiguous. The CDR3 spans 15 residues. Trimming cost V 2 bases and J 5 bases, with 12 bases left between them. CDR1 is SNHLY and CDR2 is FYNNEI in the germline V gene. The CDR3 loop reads CASSESRGPNEKLFF. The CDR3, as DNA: TGTGCCAGCAGTGAATCCCGGGGTCCAAATGAAAAACTGTTTTTT.

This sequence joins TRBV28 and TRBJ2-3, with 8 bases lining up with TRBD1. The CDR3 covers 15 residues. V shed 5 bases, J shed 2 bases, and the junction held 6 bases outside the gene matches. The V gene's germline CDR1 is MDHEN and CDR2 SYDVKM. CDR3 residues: CASSPRDRYTDTQYF. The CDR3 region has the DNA TGTGCCAGCAGTCCCCGGGACAGGTACACAGATACGCAGTATTTT.

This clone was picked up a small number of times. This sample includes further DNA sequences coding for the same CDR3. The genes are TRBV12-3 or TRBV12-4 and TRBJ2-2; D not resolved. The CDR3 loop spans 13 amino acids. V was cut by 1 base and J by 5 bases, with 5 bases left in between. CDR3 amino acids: CASSLGPTGELFF. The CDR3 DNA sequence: TGTGCCAGCAGTTTAGGTCCTACCGGGGAGCTGTTTTTT.

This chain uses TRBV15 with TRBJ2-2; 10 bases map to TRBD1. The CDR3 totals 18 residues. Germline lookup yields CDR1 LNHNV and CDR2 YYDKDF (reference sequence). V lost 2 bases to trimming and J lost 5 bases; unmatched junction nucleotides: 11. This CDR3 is CATSRTLPGQGRTGELFF. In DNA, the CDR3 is TGTGCCACCAGCAGAACCCTACCGGGACAGGGGAGGACCGGGGAGCTGTTTTTT.